This TCR beta chain comes out of a study of regulatory T cells in long-lasting Graves disease. The study's findings and limits: Persistent-disease Graves' patients showed less TCR diversity than new cases.

Time point described: persistent/refractory GD, antithyroid drugs over 5 years with positive TRAb. Scientists built the TCR library using RNA that was extracted from PBMCs. Doctors identified Graves' disease using the American Thyroid Association guidelines. The patients were drawn from one endocrinology department in Xi'an, China. Construction of TCR beta libraries relied on iRepertoire HTBI primers and on Arm-PCR targeting CDR3 regions. TCRdb reanalysed the multiplex PCR reads using MiXCR and keeps one entry per CDR3 protein. The sample records about 470,000 distinct CDR3 sequences, roughly a fifth being singletons. Germline CDR1 is MGHDK and CDR2 is SYGVNS. V lost 5 bases to trimming and J lost 0 bases, with 17 bases between them. The CDR3 sequence is 17 residues long. This clonotype was seen once. Its target is unknown.

This sequence was found in a female donor with Graves disease. The input for sequencing was peripheral blood mononuclear cells (PBMCs), taken when the disease was refractory, from a patient treated with antithyroid drugs. V gene TRBV25-1 combines with J gene TRBJ2-1; D may be TRBD1 (6 bases). For the CDR3, the DNA is TGTGCCAGCAGTCCCCGGATAGGGGGAAGCTCCTACAATGAGCAGTTCTTC. It codes for CASSPRIGGSSYNEQFF.